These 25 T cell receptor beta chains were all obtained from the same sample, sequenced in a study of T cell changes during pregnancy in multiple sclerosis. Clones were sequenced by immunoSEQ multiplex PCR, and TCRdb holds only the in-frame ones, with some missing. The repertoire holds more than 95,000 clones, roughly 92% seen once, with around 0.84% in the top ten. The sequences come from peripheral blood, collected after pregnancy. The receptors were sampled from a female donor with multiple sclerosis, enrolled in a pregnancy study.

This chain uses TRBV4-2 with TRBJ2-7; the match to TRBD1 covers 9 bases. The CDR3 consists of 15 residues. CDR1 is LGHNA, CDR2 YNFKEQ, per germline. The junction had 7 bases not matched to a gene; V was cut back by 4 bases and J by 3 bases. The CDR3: CASSPEWDRVYEQYF. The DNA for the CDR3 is TGTGCCAGCAGCCCAGAGTGGGACAGGGTCTACGAGCAGTACTTC.

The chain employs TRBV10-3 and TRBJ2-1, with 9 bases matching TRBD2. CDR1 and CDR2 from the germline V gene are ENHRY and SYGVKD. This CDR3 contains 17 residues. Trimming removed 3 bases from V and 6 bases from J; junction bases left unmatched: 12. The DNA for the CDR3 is TGTGCCATCAGTGACATGAGAGGCGGGGGGGCCTTCAATGAGCAGTTCTTC. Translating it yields CAISDMRGGGAFNEQFF.

Written as DNA, the CDR3 is TGTGCCAGCAGTTCCCTCTGGGGCCCCCAGCATTTT. Translating it yields CASSSLWGPQHF. This chain uses TRBV6-5 with TRBJ1-5; possible D gene TRBD1, 5 bases. CDR3 length: 12 residues. Per germline, CDR1 MNHEY and CDR2 SVGAGI. V was shortened by 4 bases and J by 10 bases, with 11 bases between the two germline ends.

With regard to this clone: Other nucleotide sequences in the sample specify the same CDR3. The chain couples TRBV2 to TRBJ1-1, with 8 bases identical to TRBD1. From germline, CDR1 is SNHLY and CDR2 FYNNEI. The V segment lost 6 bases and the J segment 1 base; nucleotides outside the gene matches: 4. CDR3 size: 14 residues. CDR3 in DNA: TGTGCCAGCAGCGGTACAGGGGGGAACACTGAAGCTTTCTTT. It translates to CASSGTGGNTEAFF. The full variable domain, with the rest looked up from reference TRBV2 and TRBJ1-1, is EPEVTQTPSHQVTQMGQEVILRCVPISNHLYFYWYRQILGQKVEFLVSFYNNEISEKSEIFDDQFSVERPDGSNFTLKIRSTKLEDSAMYFCASSGTGGNTEAFFGQGTRLTVV.

The CDR3 DNA is TGTGCCACCAGCAGAGAGCGGGGGGCCGACACCGGGGAGCTGTTTTTT. This translates into CATSRERGADTGELFF. V and J are TRBV15 and TRBJ2-2; TRBD2 aligns across 8 bases. Germline V CDR1 and CDR2: LNHNV, YYDKDF (reference sequence). The junction had 3 bases not matched to a gene; V was cut back by 0 bases and J by 3 bases. This CDR3 region has 16 residues.

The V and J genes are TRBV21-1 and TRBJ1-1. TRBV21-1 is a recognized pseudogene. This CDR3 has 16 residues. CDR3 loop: CASSSEEAGMNTEAFF. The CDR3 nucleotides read TGTGCCAGCAGCTCGGAGGAGGCAGGCATGAACACTGAAGCTTTCTTT.

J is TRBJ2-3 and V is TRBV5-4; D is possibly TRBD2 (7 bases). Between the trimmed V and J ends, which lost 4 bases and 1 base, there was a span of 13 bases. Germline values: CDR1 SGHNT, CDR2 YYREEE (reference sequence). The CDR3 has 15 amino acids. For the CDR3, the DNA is TGTGCCAGCAGCGCGCTCGGGGGGCGCACAGATACGCAGTATTTT. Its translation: CASSALGGRTDTQYF. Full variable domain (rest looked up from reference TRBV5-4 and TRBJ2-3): ETGVTQSPTHLIKTRGQQVTLRCSSQSGHNTVSWYQQALGQGPQFIFQYYREEENGRGNFPPRFSGLQFPNYSSELNVNALELDDSALYLCASSALGGRTDTQYFGPGTRLTVL.

In DNA form, the CDR3 reads TGTGCCAGCAGCTTAGACTTTGGACTCCCTATTCGTATCGGGGAGCTGTTTTTT. As protein: CASSLDFGLPIRIGELFF. The V gene is TRBV7-2, the J gene TRBJ2-2, with a tentative D call TRBD2 (5 bases). Trimming cost V 1 base and J 7 bases, with 22 bases left between them. This CDR3 comprises 18 residues. The germline gives CDR1 SGHTA, CDR2 FQGNSA.

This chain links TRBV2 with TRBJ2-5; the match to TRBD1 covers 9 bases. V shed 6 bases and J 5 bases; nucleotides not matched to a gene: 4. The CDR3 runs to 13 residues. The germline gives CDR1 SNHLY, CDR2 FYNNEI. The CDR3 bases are TGTGCCAGCAGCCAACAGGGGGCTGAGACCCAGTACTTC. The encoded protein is CASSQQGAETQYF.

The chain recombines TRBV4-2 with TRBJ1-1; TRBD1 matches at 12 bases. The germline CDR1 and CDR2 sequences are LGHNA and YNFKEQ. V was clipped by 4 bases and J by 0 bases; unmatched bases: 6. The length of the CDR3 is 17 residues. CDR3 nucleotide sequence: TGTGCCAGCAGCCCGCGGGACAGGGGGCGAATGAACACTGAAGCTTTCTTT. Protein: CASSPRDRGRMNTEAFF.

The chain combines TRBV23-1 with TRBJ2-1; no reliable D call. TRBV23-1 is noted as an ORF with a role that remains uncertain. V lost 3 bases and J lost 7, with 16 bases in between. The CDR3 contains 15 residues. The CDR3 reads CASSHGHQALNEQFF. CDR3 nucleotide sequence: TGCGCCAGCAGTCATGGGCATCAGGCCTTGAATGAGCAGTTCTTC.

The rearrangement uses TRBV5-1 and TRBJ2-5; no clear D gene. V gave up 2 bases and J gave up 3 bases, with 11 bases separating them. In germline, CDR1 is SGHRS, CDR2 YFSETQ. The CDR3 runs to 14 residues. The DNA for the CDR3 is TGCGCCAGCAGCTTCGCAACACAGAAAGAGACCCAGTACTTC. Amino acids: CASSFATQKETQYF.

CDR3 sequence reads: CASSFRAAGDRGYEQYF. The CDR3 DNA follows: TGTGCCAGCAGCTTTCGTGCGGCGGGAGACCGGGGCTACGAGCAGTACTTC. The V call is TRBV11-2, the J call TRBJ2-7; TRBD2 matches at 7 bases. This CDR3 is 17 amino acids long. V lost 3 bases and J lost 3; bases outside the gene matches: 14. Germline V gene sequence: CDR1 SGHAT, CDR2 FQNNGV.

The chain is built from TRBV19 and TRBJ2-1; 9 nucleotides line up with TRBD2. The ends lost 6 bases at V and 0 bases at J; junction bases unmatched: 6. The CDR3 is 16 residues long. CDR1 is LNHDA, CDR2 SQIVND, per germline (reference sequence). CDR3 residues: CASSRLAEHSYNEQFF. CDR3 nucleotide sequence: TGTGCCAGTAGCCGACTAGCGGAACACTCCTACAATGAGCAGTTCTTC.

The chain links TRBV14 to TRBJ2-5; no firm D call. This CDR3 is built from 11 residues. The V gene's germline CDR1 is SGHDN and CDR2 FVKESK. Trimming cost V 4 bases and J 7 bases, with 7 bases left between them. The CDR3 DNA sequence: TGTGCCAGCAGCCGTGAGCGGACCCAGTACTTC. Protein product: CASSRERTQYF.

This CDR3 reads CASTSDGQGEKLFF. In DNA, the CDR3 is TGTGCCAGCACCTCCGACGGACAGGGAGAAAAACTGTTTTTT. The rearrangement links TRBV5-4 to TRBJ1-4, with 8 positions matching TRBD1. The CDR3 covers 14 residues. Losses at the gene ends were 6 bases for V and 8 bases for J; bases not matched to a gene: 9. Germline V gene data show CDR1 as SGHNT and CDR2 as YYREEE (reference sequence).

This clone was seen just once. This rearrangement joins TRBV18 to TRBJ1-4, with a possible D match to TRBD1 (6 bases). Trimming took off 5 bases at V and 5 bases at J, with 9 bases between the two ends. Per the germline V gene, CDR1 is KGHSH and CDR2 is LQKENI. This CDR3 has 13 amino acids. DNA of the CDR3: TGTGCCAGCTCAACAGACAGGAATGAAAAACTGTTTTTT. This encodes CASSTDRNEKLFF. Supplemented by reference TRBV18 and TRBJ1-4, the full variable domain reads NAGVMQNPRHLVRRRGQEARLRCSPMKGHSHVYWYRQLPEEGLKFMVYLQKENIIDESGMPKERFSAEFPKEGPSILRIQQVVRGDSAAYFCASSTDRNEKLFFGSGTQLSVL.

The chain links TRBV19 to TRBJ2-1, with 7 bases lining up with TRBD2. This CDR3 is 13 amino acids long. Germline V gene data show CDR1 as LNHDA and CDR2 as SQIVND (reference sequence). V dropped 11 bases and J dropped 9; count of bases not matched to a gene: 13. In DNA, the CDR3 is TGTGCCTCCGCGGGGCGGGAGCGGGTTGAGCAGTTCTTC. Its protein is CASAGRERVEQFF. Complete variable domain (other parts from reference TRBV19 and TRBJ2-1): DGGITQSPKYLFRKEGQNVTLSCEQNLNHDAMYWYRQDPGQGLRLIYYSQIVNDFQKGDIAEGYSVSREKKESFPLTVTSAQKNPTAFYLCASAGRERVEQFFGPGTRLTVL.

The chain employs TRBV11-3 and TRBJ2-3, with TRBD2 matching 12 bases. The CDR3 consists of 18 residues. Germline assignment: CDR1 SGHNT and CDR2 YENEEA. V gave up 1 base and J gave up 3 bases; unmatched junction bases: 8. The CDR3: CASSLGALAGGLTDTQYF. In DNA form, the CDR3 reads TGTGCCAGCAGCTTAGGAGCTCTAGCGGGAGGGTTAACAGATACGCAGTATTTT.

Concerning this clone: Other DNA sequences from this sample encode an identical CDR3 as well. CDR3 DNA sequence: TGCGCCAGCAGCTTTGCCGACGGGACAGGCTCTAACTATGGCTACACCTTC. Translating gives CASSFADGTGSNYGYTF. The gene calls are TRBV5-1 and TRBJ1-2; TRBD1 agrees at 8 bases. The CDR3 covers 17 residues. Trimming at V came to 2 bases and at J to 0 bases, leaving 9 bases not matched to a gene. Germline V gene lookup returns CDR1 SGHRS and CDR2 YFSETQ. Supplemented by reference TRBV5-1 and TRBJ1-2, the full variable domain reads KAGVTQTPRYLIKTRGQQVTLSCSPISGHRSVSWYQQTPGQGLQFLFEYFSETQRNKGNFPGRFSGRQFSNSRSEMNVSTLELGDSALYLCASSFADGTGSNYGYTFGSGTRLTVV.

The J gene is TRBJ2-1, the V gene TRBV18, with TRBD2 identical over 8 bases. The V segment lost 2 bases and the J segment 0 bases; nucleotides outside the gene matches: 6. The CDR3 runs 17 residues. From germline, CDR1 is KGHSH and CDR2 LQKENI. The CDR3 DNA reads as TGTGCCAGCTCACCAGATCCAGGGACTAGCTCCTACAATGAGCAGTTCTTC. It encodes CASSPDPGTSSYNEQFF.

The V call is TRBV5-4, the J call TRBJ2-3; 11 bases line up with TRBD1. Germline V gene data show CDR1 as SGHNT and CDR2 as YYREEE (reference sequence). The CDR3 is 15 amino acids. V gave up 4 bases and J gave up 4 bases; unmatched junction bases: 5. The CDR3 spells CASSRRDRGSDTQYF. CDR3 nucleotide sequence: TGTGCCAGCAGCCGACGGGACAGGGGGTCAGATACGCAGTATTTT.

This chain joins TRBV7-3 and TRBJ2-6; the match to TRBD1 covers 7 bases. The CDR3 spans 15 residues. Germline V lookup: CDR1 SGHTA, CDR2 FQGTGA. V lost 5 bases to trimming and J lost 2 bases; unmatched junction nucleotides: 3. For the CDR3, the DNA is TGTGCCAGCAGCAAAACAGGGGCTGGGGCCAACGTCCTGACTTTC. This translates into CASSKTGAGANVLTF.

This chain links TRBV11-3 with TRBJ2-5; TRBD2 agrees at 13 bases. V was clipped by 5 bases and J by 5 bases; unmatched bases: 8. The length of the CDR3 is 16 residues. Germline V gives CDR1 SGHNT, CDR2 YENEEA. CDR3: CASSAGLAGVSETQYF. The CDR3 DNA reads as TGTGCCAGCAGCGCTGGACTAGCGGGAGTTTCGGAGACCCAGTACTTC.

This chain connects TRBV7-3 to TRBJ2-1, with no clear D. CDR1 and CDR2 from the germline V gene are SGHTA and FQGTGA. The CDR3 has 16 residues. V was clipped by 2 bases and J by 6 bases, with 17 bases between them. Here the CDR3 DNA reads TGTGCCAGCAGCTTAGGGTCGGTTAGCTACTTCAATGAGCAGTTCTTC. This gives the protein CASSLGSVSYFNEQFF.